Below are 6 T cell receptor beta chains sequenced from a single sample in a study of blood T cell repertoires in COVID-19. Assay used: immunoSEQ multiplex PCR; TCRdb lists only in-frame clones, some missing. The sample contains around 120,000 clones, 55% to 75% of which appear only once. Sequenced: peripheral blood. These TCRs come from a woman in her 70s with acute or convalescent COVID-19.

CDR3 region: CASMGRAYNEQFF. Written as DNA, the CDR3 is TGTGCCAGCATGGGCAGGGCTTACAATGAGCAGTTCTTC. The genes are TRBV3-1 (or the pseudogene TRBV3-2) and TRBJ2-1, with D possibly matching TRBD1 (5 bases). The CDR3 has 13 residues. Looked up from germline, CDR1 is LGHDT and CDR2 is YNNKEL (reference sequence). Trimming removed 7 bases at V and 4 bases at J, with 11 bases between.

This rearrangement joins TRBV5-4 to TRBJ2-1; the D gene is possibly TRBD1 (5 bases). The V and J ends lost 1 base and 4 bases respectively, with 21 bases between them. The length of the CDR3 is 18 residues. CDR1 and CDR2 from the germline V gene are SGHNT and YYREEE (reference sequence). CDR3 sequence reads: CASSLKKNSAGNYNEQFF. CDR3 coding DNA: TGTGCCAGCAGCTTGAAAAAGAACTCGGCAGGGAATTACAATGAGCAGTTCTTC.

In its sample, this clone was seen many times. CDR3 DNA sequence: TGTGCCAGTAGTATCGACGGGACAGGGATCGGCGAAGCTTTCTTT. Translating gives CASSIDGTGIGEAFF. V and J are TRBV19 and TRBJ1-1; 9 nucleotides align to TRBD1. The CDR3 runs to 15 residues. From germline, CDR1 is LNHDA and CDR2 SQIVND (reference sequence). The V segment lost 3 bases and the J segment 8 bases; nucleotides outside the gene matches: 10.

The sample holds a few counts of this clone. The rearrangement joins TRBV10-2 to TRBJ2-7; 7 nucleotides agree with TRBD2. This CDR3 is built from 13 residues. In germline, CDR1 is WSHSY, CDR2 SAAADI. J was trimmed by 3 bases and V by 8 bases; bases with no gene match: 7. The chain's CDR3 is CASAAGTLYEQYF. The CDR3 DNA is TGCGCCAGCGCAGCGGGGACTCTCTACGAGCAGTACTTC.

This clone was seen only a few times. The chain has TRBV27 and TRBJ1-4; a possible D gene is TRBD1 (5 bases). This CDR3 is built from 14 residues. Germline CDR1 is MNHEY and CDR2 is SMNVEV (reference sequence). Deletions cut 6 bases from V and 8 bases from J, with 16 bases between. The CDR3 loop is CASSRAGDREKLFF. CDR3 nucleotide sequence: TGTGCCAGCAGCCGGGCGGGGGATCGCGAAAAACTGTTTTTT.

The chain has TRBV12-3 or TRBV12-4 and TRBJ2-2, with no clear D. The CDR3 consists of 12 residues. V lost 5 bases and J lost 9, with 10 bases in between. The CDR3 protein is CASSRQRWELFF. CDR3 DNA: TGTGCCAGCAGTAGGCAGAGGTGGGAGCTGTTTTTT.